Listed below are T cell receptor beta chains from one sample, sequenced in a study of shared clonotypes between healthy human individuals. Here immunoSEQ multiplex PCR was the method, and the copy in TCRdb shows in-frame clones only, minus some. This sample yields over 800,000 clones, of which about 91% are seen a single time; nearly 25% belongs to the top ten. Sequencing was carried out using naive CD8+ T cells sorted from blood. The receptors derive from a man aged 25-45 years in good health. CDR3s include the opening cysteine and the closing phenylalanine or tryptophan. A D gene is named only where the DNA matches it firmly. Size is omitted from some rows. Given values are once, few, many or a class for expanded clones.

v_gene	d_gene	abundance	j_gene	len	CDR3nt	CDR3aa
TRBV29-1	TRBD2	NA	TRBJ2-3	14	TGCAGCGTTGAACGGCGGGAGGTCCCAGATACGCAGTATTTT	CSVERREVPDTQYF
TRBV2	NA	NA	TRBJ2-6	15	TGTGCCAGCAAGGGTAGGGGGTCTGGGGCCAACGTCCTGACTTTC	CASKGRGSGANVLTF
TRBV28	TRBD2	NA	TRBJ2-3	19	TGTGCCAGCAGTTCCCCCGGACTAGCGGGAGGAAAGCCCACAGATACGCAGTATTTT	CASSSPGLAGGKPTDTQYF
TRBV28	NA	NA	TRBJ1-5	14	TGTGCCAGCGGGGGCGAAGAGAGCAATCAGCCCCAGCATTTT	CASGGEESNQPQHF
TRBV11-2	TRBD2	once	TRBJ2-1	16	TGTGCCAGCAGCTCCCTGACTAGCGGGAGTAAAAATGAGCAGTTCTTC	CASSSLTSGSKNEQFF
TRBV27	NA	once	TRBJ2-1	12	TGTGCCAGCACAGGGACCCCCAATGAGCAGTTCTTC	CASTGTPNEQFF
TRBV7-6	NA	NA	TRBJ2-7	20	TGTGCCAGCAGCGCTGGCGGTCCGGGACCCACCACCACCCCCTCCTACGAGCAGTACTTC	CASSAGGPGPTTTPSYEQYF
TRBV5-6	NA	NA	TRBJ1-3	14	TGTGCCAGCAGCTTGGGAGGATCCGGAAACACCATATATTTT	CASSLGGSGNTIYF
TRBV6-1	NA	NA	TRBJ2-3	14	TGTGCCGAATCAGTGGAGTTGGGCACAGATACGCAGTATTTT	CAESVELGTDTQYF
TRBV11-2	NA	NA	TRBJ2-7	14	TGTGCCAGCAGCTTCGGGGCGGGCGCCTACGAGCAGTACTTC	CASSFGAGAYEQYF
TRBV9	NA	NA	TRBJ2-1	15	TGTGCCAGCAGCCCTACGGGCTATTTGTACAATGAGCAGTTCTTC	CASSPTGYLYNEQFF
TRBV13	TRBD2	NA	TRBJ2-1	18	TGTGCCAGCAGCTCCACCTTTTCTAGCGGGGGATCCTACAATGAGCAGTTCTTC	CASSSTFSSGGSYNEQFF
TRBV4-1	NA	NA	TRBJ1-1	17	TGCGCCAGCAGCCAACAGCCGGAGACAGGTAAGAACACTGAAGCTTTCTTT	CASSQQPETGKNTEAFF
TRBV7-9	NA	NA	TRBJ2-7	14	TGTGCCAGCAGCCCCCCGCAGGGATCCTACGAGCAGTACTTC	CASSPPQGSYEQYF
TRBV27	NA	NA	TRBJ1-3	13	TGTGCCAGCCAAACAAGCTCTGGAAACACCATATATTTT	CASQTSSGNTIYF
TRBV27	TRBD1	NA	TRBJ2-7	14	TGTGCCAGCAGTCCCGGGACAGGGAGCCACGAGCAGTACTTC	CASSPGTGSHEQYF
TRBV7-8	NA	NA	TRBJ1-1	13	TGTGCCAGCAGCTTAGGGTCGGCCACTGAAGCTTTCTTT	CASSLGSATEAFF
TRBV25-1	TRBD1	once	TRBJ2-7	14	TGTGCCAGCAGTACGCGACAGGGGGCCTACGAGCAGTACTTC	CASSTRQGAYEQYF
TRBV27	NA	NA	TRBJ2-7	14	TGTGCCAGCAGTATCGGGCGGGGCTGGGACGAGCAGTACTTC	CASSIGRGWDEQYF
TRBV13	NA	once	TRBJ2-5	13	TGTGCCAGCACCGGGGACACGAAAGAGACCCAGTACTTC	CASTGDTKETQYF
TRBV23-1	TRBD2	NA	TRBJ2-1	16	TGCGCCAGCAGTCAATCGATAGCGGGAGGAAGAAATGAGCAGTTCTTC	CASSQSIAGGRNEQFF
TRBV29-1	NA	NA	TRBJ2-5	15	TGCAGCGTTGAAGGGCCTCCGTGGGACCAAGAGACCCAGTACTTC	CSVEGPPWDQETQYF
TRBV7-9	NA	NA	TRBJ2-7	13	TGTGCCAGCAGCGCACGGGACCTCTACGAGCAGTACTTC	CASSARDLYEQYF
TRBV7-9	NA	NA	TRBJ1-1	14	TGTGCCAGCACCGTCGGGGGTATGGTTCTCGAAGCTTTCTTT	CASTVGGMVLEAFF
TRBV11-2	TRBD1	NA	TRBJ2-7	16	TGTGCCAGCAGCTTCGACGCGACAGGGACAGTATACGAGCAGTACTTC	CASSFDATGTVYEQYF
TRBV13	NA	NA	TRBJ2-5	16	TGTGCCAGCAGAGCTTACGAACGGGCAGGACAAGAGACCCAGTACTTC	CASRAYERAGQETQYF
TRBV10-1	TRBD2	NA	TRBJ2-1	14	TGCGCCAGCAGTCCGGGACTAGCGGCAAATGAGCAGTTCTTC	CASSPGLAANEQFF
TRBV28	NA	NA	TRBJ2-7	12	TGTGCCAGCAGTTCAGGGGACTACGAGCAGTACTTC	CASSSGDYEQYF
TRBV6-1	TRBD1	NA	TRBJ2-7	14	TGTGCCAGCAGGGGACAGGCTAACTCCTACGAGCAGTACTTC	CASRGQANSYEQYF
TRBV28	TRBD2	NA	TRBJ2-3	15	TGTGCCAGCAGCCCTTTAGCGGGAGGGCCATATACGCAGTATTTT	CASSPLAGGPYTQYF
TRBV29-1	NA	NA	TRBJ2-3	13	TGCAGCGTTAGGACAGAGGGAGCAGATACGCAGTATTTT	CSVRTEGADTQYF
TRBV19	TRBD2	once	TRBJ2-1	16	TGTGCCAGTAGTATCCTTCTAGCGGGAGTATTAGATGAGCAGTTCTTC	CASSILLAGVLDEQFF
TRBV9	NA	NA	TRBJ1-2	11	TGTGCCAGCTTAAATAACTATGGCTACACCTTC	CASLNNYGYTF
TRBV6-5	NA	NA	TRBJ2-3	16	TGTGCCAGCAGTTTTATTAACCCCACTAGTACAGATACGCAGTATTTT	CASSFINPTSTDTQYF
TRBV5-1	TRBD2	NA	TRBJ2-1	18	TGCGCCAGCAGCTTGGAGGGACTAGCGGGAGGGTCTTACAATGAGCAGTTCTTC	CASSLEGLAGGSYNEQFF
TRBV7-9	TRBD2	NA	TRBJ2-7	17	TGTGCCAGCAGCCGACCTGTAGCGGGAGAAAGCTCCTACGAGCAGTACTTC	CASSRPVAGESSYEQYF
TRBV7-9	TRBD2	NA	TRBJ2-7	18	TGTGCCAGCAGCTTAGAAGAAATAGCGGGAGGGCCTGAGTACGAGCAGTACTTC	CASSLEEIAGGPEYEQYF
TRBV15	TRBD2	NA	TRBJ2-7	14	TGTGCCACCAGCAATGGACTAGCGCGCGACGAGCAGTACTTC	CATSNGLARDEQYF
TRBV7-3	NA	NA	TRBJ2-7	16	TGTGCCAGCAGCTTAAGGGCCACCGGGAGCCGCTCCGCTAGGTACTTC	CASSLRATGSRSARYF
TRBV19	TRBD1	NA	TRBJ1-2	18	TGTGCCAGTAGTATAGGTTTCGGGACAGGGTCCCTTCGTGGTGGCTACACCTTC	CASSIGFGTGSLRGGYTF
TRBV2	NA	NA	TRBJ2-7	14	TGTGCCAGCAGTGTGGCGCAGGACACCTACGAGCAGTACTTC	CASSVAQDTYEQYF
TRBV7-8	NA	NA	TRBJ2-1	16	TGTGCCAGCAGCTTAGAGGTCACGAGCTCCTACAATGAGCAGTTCTTC	CASSLEVTSSYNEQFF
TRBV28	NA	NA	TRBJ1-2	14	TGTGCCAGCAGACTAGGGGGTGGCCTCTATGGCTACACCTTC	CASRLGGGLYGYTF